This record concerns one TCR beta chain sequence. Its antigen is undetermined. This sample is part of a study of T cell repertoires in ileal Crohn's disease. The J segment lost 7 bases and the V segment lost 4 bases, leaving 11 bases of the junction unmatched. CDR1 and CDR2 (germline): MDHEN, SYDVKM. This CDR3 is 16 amino acids long. Libraries were prepared by immunoSEQ multiplex PCR; TCRdb keeps only in-frame clonotypes and omits some of them. The sample records several thousand clones, approximately 80% being singletons. Study findings and constraints: Sorted CD8 T cells held more high-frequency clones than CD4. Endoscopic recurrence occurred in every patient whose clonality exceeded 26.8%.

The chain links TRBV28 to TRBJ2-7, with 12 bases lining up with TRBD1. The sample was ileal tissue. The origin of this receptor is an adult with Crohn's disease. CDR3 sequence (DNA): TGTGCCAGCAGTTACCTGGGACAGGGGGCGCGCGAAGAGCAGTACTTC. Translating it yields CASSYLGQGAREEQYF.